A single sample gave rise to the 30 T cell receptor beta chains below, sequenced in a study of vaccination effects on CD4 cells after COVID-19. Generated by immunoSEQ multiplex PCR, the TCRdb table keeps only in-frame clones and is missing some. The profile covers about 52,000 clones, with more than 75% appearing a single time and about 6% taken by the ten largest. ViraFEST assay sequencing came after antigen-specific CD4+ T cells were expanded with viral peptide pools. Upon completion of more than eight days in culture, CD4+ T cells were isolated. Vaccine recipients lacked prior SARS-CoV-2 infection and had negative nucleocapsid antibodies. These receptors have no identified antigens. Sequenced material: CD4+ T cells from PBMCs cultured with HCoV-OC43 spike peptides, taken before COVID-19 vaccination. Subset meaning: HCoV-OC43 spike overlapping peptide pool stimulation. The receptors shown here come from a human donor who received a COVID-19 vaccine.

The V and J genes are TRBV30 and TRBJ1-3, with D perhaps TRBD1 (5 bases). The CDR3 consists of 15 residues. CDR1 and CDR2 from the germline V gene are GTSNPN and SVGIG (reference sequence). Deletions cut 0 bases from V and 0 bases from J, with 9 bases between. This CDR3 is CAWSVGAFSGNTIYF. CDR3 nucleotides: TGTGCCTGGAGTGTAGGGGCCTTCTCTGGAAACACCATATATTTT.

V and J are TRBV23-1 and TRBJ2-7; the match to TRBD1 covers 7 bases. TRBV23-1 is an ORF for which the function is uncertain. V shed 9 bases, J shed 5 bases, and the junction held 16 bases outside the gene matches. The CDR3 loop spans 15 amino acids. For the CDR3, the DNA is TGCGCCAGTCCTCGCGGTAGATCACAGGGGAACGAGCAGTACGTC. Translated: CASPRGRSQGNEQYV.

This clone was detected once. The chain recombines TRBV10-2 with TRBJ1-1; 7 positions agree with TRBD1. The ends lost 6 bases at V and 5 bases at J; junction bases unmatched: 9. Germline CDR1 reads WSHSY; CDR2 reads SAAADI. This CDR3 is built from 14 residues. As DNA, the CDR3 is TGCGCCAGCAGCCGTCAGGGGGGGGATACTGAAGCTTTCTTT. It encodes CASSRQGGDTEAFF.

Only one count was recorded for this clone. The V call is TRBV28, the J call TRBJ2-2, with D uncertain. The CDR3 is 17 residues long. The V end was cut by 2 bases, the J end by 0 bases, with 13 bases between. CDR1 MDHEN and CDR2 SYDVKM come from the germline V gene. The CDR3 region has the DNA TGTGCCAGCAGTTTAGGAAGAAGCGACCCGAACACCGGGGAGCTGTTTTTT. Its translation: CASSLGRSDPNTGELFF.

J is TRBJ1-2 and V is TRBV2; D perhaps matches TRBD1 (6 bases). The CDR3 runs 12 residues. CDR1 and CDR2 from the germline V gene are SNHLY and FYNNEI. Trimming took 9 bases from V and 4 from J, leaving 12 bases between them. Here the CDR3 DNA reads TGTGCCAGACGTGGACAGCGCTATGGCTACACCTTC. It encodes CARRGQRYGYTF.

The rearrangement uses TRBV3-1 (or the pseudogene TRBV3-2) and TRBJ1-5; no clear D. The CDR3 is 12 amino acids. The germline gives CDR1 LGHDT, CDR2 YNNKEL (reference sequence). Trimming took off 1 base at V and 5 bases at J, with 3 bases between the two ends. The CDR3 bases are TGTGCCAGCAGCCAAGGGGATCAGCCCCAGCATTTT. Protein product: CASSQGDQPQHF.

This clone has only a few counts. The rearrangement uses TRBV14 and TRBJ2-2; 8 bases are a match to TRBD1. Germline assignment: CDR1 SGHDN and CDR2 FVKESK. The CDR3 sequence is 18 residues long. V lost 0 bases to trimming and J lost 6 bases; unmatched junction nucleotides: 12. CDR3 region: CASSQDGTGFYRAGELFF. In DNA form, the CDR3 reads TGTGCCAGCAGCCAAGATGGGACAGGTTTTTACAGGGCCGGGGAGCTGTTTTTT.

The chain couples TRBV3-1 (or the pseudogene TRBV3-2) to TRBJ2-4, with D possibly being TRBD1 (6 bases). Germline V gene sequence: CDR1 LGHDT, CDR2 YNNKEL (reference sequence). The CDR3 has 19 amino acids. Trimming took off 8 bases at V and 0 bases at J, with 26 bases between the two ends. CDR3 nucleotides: TGTGCCAGCTCAGGAGAAACAGGGAGAGGGTATTTAGCCAAAAACATTCAGTACTTC. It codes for CASSGETGRGYLAKNIQYF.

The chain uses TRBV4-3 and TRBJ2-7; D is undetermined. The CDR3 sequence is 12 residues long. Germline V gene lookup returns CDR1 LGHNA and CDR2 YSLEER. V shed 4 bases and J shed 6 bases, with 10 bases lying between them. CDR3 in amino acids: CASSLGRGEQYV. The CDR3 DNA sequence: TGCGCCAGCAGCCTCGGACGAGGCGAGCAGTACGTC.

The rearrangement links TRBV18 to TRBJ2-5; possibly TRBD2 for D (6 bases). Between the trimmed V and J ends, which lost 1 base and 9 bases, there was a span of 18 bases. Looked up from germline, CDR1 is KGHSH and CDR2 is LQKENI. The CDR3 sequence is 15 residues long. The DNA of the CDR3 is TGTGCCAGCTCACCACGGGGAGGCCCGGTGGAGTCCCAGTACTTC. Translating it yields CASSPRGGPVESQYF. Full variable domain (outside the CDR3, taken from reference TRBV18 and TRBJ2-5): NAGVMQNPRHLVRRRGQEARLRCSPMKGHSHVYWYRQLPEEGLKFMVYLQKENIIDESGMPKERFSAEFPKEGPSILRIQQVVRGDSAAYFCASSPRGGPVESQYFGPGTRLLVL.

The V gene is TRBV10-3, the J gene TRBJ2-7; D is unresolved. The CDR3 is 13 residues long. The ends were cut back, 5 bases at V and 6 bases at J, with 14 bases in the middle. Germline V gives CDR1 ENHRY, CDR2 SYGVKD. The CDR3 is CAISKGFESEQYV. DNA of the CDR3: TGTGCCATCAGTAAAGGGTTCGAAAGCGAGCAGTACGTC.

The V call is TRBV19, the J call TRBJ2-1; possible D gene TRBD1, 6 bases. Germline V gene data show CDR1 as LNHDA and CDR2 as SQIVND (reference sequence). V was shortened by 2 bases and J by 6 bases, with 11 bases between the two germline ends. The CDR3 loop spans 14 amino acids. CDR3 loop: CASSIQGFPNEQFF. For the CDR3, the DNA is TGTGCCAGTAGTATACAGGGGTTCCCCAATGAGCAGTTCTTC.

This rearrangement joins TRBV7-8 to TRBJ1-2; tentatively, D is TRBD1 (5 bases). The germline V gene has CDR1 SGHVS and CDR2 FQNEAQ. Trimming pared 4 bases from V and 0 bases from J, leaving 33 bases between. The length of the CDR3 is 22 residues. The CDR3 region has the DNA TGTGCCAGCAGCTCTCCCCCCCTGGGGCTCGGAGCGGCGGGGAACTCTAACTATGGCTACACCTTC. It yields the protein CASSSPPLGLGAAGNSNYGYTF.

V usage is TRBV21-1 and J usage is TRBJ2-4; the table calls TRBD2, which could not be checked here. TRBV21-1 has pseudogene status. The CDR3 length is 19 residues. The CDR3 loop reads CASSSRLGTSGGAKNIQYF. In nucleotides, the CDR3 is TGTGCCAGCAGCAGTCGACTAGGGACTAGCGGGGGGGCCAAAAACATTCAGTACTTC.

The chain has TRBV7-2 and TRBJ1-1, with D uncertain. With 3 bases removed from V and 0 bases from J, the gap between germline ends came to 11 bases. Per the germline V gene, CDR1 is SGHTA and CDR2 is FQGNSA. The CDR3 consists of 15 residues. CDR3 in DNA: TGTGCCAGCAGCTTCCGGCAGCTCATGAACACTGAAGCTTTCTTT. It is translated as CASSFRQLMNTEAFF. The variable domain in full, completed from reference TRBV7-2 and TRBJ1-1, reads GAGVSQSPSNKVTEKGKDVELRCDPISGHTALYWYRQSLGQGLEFLIYFQGNSAPDKSGLPSDRFSAERTGGSVSTLTIQRTQQEDSAVYLCASSFRQLMNTEAFFGQGTRLTVV.

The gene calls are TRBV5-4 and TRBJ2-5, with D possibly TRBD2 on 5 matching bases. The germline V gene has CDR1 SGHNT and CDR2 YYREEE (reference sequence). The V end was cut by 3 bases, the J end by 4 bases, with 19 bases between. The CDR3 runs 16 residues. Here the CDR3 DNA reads TGTGCCAGCAGCTCCTTCATGTCTAGAGGGATAGAGACCCAGTACTTC. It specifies CASSSFMSRGIETQYF.

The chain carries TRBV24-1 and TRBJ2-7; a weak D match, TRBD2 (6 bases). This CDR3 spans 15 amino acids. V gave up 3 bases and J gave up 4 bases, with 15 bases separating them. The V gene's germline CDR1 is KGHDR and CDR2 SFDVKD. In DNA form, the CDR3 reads TGTGCCACCAGTGATCCTAGCGACCTACCGTACGAGCAGTACGTC. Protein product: CATSDPSDLPYEQYV.

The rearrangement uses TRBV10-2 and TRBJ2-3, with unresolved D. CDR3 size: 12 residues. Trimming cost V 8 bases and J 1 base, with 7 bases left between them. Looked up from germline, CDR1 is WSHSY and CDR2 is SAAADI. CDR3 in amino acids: CASRKGTDTQYF. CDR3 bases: TGCGCCAGCCGGAAGGGCACAGATACGCAGTATTTT.

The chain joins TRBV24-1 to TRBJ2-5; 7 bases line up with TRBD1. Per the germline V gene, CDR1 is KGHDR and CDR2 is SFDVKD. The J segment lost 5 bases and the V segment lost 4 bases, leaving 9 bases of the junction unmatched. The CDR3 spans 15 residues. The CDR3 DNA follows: TGTGCCACCAGTGACTCCAGGGGGAGAGGGGAGACCCAGTACTTC. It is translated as CATSDSRGRGETQYF.

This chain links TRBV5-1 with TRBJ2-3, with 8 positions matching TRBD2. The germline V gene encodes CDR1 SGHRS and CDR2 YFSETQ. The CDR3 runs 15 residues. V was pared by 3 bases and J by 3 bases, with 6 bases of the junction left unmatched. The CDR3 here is CASSWGGLVTDTQYF. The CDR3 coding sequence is TGCGCCAGCAGCTGGGGGGGACTAGTGACAGATACGCAGTATTTT.

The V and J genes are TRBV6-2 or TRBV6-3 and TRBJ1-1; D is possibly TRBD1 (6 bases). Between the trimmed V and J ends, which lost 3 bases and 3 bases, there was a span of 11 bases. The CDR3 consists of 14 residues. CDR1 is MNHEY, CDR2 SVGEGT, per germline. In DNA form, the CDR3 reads TGTGCCAGCAGTTATTACAGGGCGGACACTGAAGCTTTCTTT. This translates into CASSYYRADTEAFF.

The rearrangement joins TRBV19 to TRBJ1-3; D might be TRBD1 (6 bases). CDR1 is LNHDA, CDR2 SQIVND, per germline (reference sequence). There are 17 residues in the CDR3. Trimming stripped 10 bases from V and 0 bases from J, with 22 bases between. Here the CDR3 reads CATAKQGPSSSGNTIYF. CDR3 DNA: TGTGCCACCGCAAAACAGGGACCCTCGAGCTCTGGAAACACCATATATTTT.

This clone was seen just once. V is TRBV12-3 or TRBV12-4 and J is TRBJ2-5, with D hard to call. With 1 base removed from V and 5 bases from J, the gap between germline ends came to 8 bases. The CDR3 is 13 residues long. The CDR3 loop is CASSLVRRETQYF. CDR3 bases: TGTGCCAGCAGTTTAGTTCGCCGGGAGACCCAGTACTTC.

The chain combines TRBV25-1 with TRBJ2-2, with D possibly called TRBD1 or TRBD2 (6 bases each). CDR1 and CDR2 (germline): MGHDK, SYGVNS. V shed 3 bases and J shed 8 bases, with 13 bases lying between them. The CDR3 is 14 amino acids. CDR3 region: CASSDFPGAGELFF. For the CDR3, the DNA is TGTGCCAGCAGTGACTTCCCGGGGGCAGGGGAGCTGTTTTTT.

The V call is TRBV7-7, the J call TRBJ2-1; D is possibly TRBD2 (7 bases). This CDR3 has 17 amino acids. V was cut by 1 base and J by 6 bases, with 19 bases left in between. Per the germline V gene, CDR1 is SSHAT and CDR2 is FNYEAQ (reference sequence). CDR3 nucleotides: TGTGCCAGCAGCTTAGAGGGGGGGGTAAGTCCGGTCAATGAGCAGTTCTTC. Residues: CASSLEGGVSPVNEQFF.

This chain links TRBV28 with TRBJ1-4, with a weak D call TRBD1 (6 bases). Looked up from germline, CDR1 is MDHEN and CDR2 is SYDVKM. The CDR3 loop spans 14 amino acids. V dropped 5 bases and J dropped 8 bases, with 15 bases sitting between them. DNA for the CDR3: TGTGCCAGCAGTCTCCCCGGGGGCGGAGAAAAACTGTTTTTT. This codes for CASSLPGGGEKLFF.

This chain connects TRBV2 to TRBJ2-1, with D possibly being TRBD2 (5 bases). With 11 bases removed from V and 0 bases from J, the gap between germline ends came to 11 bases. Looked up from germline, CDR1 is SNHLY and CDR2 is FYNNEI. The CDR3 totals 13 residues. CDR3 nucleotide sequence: TGTGCCGGAGGATCCTACTCCTACAATGAGCAGTTCTTC. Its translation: CAGGSYSYNEQFF.

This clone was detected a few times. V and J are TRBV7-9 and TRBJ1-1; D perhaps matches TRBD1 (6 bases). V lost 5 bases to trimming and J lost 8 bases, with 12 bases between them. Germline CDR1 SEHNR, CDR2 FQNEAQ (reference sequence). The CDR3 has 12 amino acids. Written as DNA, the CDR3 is TGTGCCAGCAGCAGGGGGACGGCCGAAGCTTTCTTT. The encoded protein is CASSRGTAEAFF.

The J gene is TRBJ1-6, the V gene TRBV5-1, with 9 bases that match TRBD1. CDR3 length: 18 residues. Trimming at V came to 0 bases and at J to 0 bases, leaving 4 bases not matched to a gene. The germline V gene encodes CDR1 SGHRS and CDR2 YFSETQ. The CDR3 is CASSLGTGASSYNSPLHF. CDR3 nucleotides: TGCGCCAGCAGCTTGGGGACAGGGGCCAGCTCCTATAATTCACCCCTCCACTTT.

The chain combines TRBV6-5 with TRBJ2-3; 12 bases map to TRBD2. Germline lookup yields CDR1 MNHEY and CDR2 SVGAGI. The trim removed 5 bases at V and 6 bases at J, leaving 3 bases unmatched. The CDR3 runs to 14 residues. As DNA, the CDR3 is TGTGCCAGCAGTCTGACTAGCGGGGGTGATACGCAGTATTTT. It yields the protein CASSLTSGGDTQYF.